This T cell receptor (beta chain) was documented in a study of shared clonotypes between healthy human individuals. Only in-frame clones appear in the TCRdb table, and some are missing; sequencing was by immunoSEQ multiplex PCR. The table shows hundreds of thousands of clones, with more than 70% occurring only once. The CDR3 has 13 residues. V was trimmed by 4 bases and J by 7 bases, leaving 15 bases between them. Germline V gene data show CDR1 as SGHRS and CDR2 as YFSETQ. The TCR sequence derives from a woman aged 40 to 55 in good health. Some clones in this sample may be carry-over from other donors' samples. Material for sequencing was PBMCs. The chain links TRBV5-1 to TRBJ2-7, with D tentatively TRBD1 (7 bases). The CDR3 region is CASSGGTATEQYF. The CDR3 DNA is TGCGCCAGCAGCGGGGGGACAGCTACTGAGCAGTACTTC.